The rows below give T cell receptor beta chains drawn from one sample of a study of HIV-infected patients and healthy controls. TCRdb analysed the 5' RACE reads with MiXCR anew, one entry per CDR3 protein. In the table there are about 16,000 distinct CDR3 sequences, 9% to 9.5% of which are singletons. Sequenced material: blood. These receptors all stem from an adult in good health. CDR3s include the opening cysteine and the closing phenylalanine or tryptophan. The D gene is left open where the match is weak. Rows may omit the clone size; those that give it use once, few, many or a size class.

medium-sized	TRBJ2-1	TRBV28	-	TGTGCCAGCACCCCTGGCCAGCTGTACAATGAGCAGTTCTTC	CASTPGQLYNEQFF
-	TRBJ2-3	TRBV3-1	TRBD2	TGTGCCAGCAGCCCGCCTAGCGGGAGTATAGGGGGGATGAGGGGTACGCAGTATTTT	CASSPPSGSIGGMRGTQYF
few	TRBJ2-3	TRBV7-2	TRBD2	TGTGCCAGCAGCCGATCCGGGACTAGCGCAGATACGCAGTATTTT	CASSRSGTSADTQYF
many	TRBJ1-4	TRBV29-1	TRBD1	TGCAGCGTTGCCCGAGGACAGGGGTTAGGAGAAAAACTGTTTTTT	CSVARGQGLGEKLFF
many	TRBJ2-4	TRBV29-1	-	TGCAGCGCTCTAGGAGCCAAAAACATTCAGTACTTC	CSALGAKNIQYF
medium-sized	TRBJ1-2	TRBV29-1	-	TGCAGCGCAGCGACGGACCAGAACTATGGCTACACCTTC	CSAATDQNYGYTF
many	TRBJ2-3	TRBV20-1	TRBD2	TGCAGTGCTAGTGTGTCTAGCGGGACAGATACGCAGTATTTT	CSASVSSGTDTQYF
-	TRBJ2-3	TRBV7-8	TRBD2	TGTGCCAGCAGCCAAGCGGGGGCGCAGACAGATACGCAGTATTTT	CASSQAGAQTDTQYF
many	TRBJ1-1	TRBV7-9	-	TGTGCCAGCAGCTTAGCGCTGGGAACCACTGAAGCTTTCTTT	CASSLALGTTEAFF
-	TRBJ2-1	TRBV29-1	TRBD2	TGCAGCGTTGAAGATCCTAGCGGGAGGGCCTTGGGTGAGCAGTTCTTC	CSVEDPSGRALGEQFF
-	TRBJ2-3	TRBV29-1	-	TGCAGCGTTGAACGTGGTGAGGGATGGGATACGCAGTATTTT	CSVERGEGWDTQYF
few	TRBJ2-1	TRBV19	-	TGTGCCAGTAGCAGATATAGCGTTAACCCCTACAATGAGCAGTTCTTC	CASSRYSVNPYNEQFF
few	TRBJ1-1	TRBV13	-	TGTGCCTCCGGCAGGGGCCTGGGGGACACTGAAGCTTTCTTT	CASGRGLGDTEAFF
-	TRBJ2-1	TRBV7-2	TRBD2	TGTGCCAGCAAACTAGCGGGAGTTCATGAGCAGTTCTTC	CASKLAGVHEQFF
many	TRBJ1-4	TRBV12-3/TRBV12-4	-	TGTGCCAGCAGTTTAACATCTGGAGGGACAACTAATGAAAAACTGTTTTTT	CASSLTSGGTTNEKLFF
many	TRBJ2-3	TRBV4-2	-	TGTGCCAGCAGCCAAGCGGGAACTGGAGATACGCAGTATTTT	CASSQAGTGDTQYF
many	TRBJ2-7	TRBV24-1	-	TGTGCCACCAGTTACTCGGGCCACGAGCAGTACTTC	CATSYSGHEQYF
many	TRBJ2-3	TRBV4-1	-	TGCGCCAGCAGCCAGGCAGGAGTCACAGATACGCAGTATTTT	CASSQAGVTDTQYF
few	TRBJ2-6	TRBV20-1	-	TGCAGTGCTAGCAGCTCTGGGGCCAACGTCCTGACTTTC	CSASSSGANVLTF
many	TRBJ2-3	TRBV18	TRBD2	TGTGCCAGCTCACCACTATTGGGGACTACCACAGATACGCAGTATTTT	CASSPLLGTTTDTQYF
medium-sized	TRBJ2-3	TRBV7-2	TRBD2	TGTGCCAGCAGCTTACCGCCGGGACTAGCGGGAGATACGCAGTATTTT	CASSLPPGLAGDTQYF
many	TRBJ1-5	TRBV7-9	-	TGTGCCAGCAGCTCAAAAAACGTAGGACCCCAGCATTTT	CASSSKNVGPQHF